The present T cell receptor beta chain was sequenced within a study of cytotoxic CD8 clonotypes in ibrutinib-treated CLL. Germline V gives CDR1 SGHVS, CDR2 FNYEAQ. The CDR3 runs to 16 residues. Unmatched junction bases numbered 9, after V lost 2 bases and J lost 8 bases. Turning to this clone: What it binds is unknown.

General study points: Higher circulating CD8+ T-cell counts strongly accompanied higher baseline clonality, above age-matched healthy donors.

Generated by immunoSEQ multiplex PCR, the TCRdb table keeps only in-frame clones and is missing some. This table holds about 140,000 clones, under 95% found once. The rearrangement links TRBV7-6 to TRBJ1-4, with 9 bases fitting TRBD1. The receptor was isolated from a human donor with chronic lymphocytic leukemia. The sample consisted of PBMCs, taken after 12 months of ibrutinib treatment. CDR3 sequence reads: CASSLLSGQGTEKLFF. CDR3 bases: TGTGCCAGCAGCTTATTATCGGGACAGGGAACGGAAAAACTGTTTTTT.